Here is one T cell receptor (beta chain) with its context. The antigen is unknown. The CDR3 loop spans 14 amino acids. Germline assignment: CDR1 MNHNS and CDR2 SASEGT. The ends lost 3 bases at V and 7 bases at J; junction bases unmatched: 2. TCRdb's copy holds only in-frame clones and misses some; the assay was immunoSEQ multiplex PCR. This table holds 37,000 or so clones, less than 95% found once. The data stem from a study of graft-versus-host responses after intestinal transplantation. Study overall: Every transplant recipient was induced with anti-thymocyte globulin, then maintained on tacrolimus and steroids for approximately three years.

Study results and limitations: The study associated peak circulating GvH clone levels with early post-transplant HvG declines. Patients with graft-donor T cell macrochimerism had high graft-versus-host to host-versus-graft clonal ratios in allografts. Some GvH clones were seen earlier in gut or blood, suggesting intestinal origin.

The source material was PBMCs, sampled around 320 days after intestinal transplant. This rearrangement joins TRBV6-1 to TRBJ1-6; 8 bases line up with TRBD1. This TCR was sampled from a human patient who received an intestinal transplant, so some T cells may come from the graft donor. CDR3 DNA: TGTGCCAGCAGTGACAGGGGGCAAAATTCACCCCTCCACTTT. This sequence encodes CASSDRGQNSPLHF.